This T cell receptor beta chain appears in the sequencing data of a study of T cell responses to AZD1222 COVID-19 vaccine. Details on this clone: Antigen specificity is unknown.

Findings and limits, study-wide: There were mostly white British donors and more females than males, and clonal diversity was possibly underestimated. Repertoires in all cases were sampled only once the peak T cell response had passed.

Germline V gene sequence: CDR1 KGHSH, CDR2 LQKENI. The CDR3 runs 15 residues. Deletions cut 0 bases from V and 0 bases from J, with 6 bases between. The protocol was immunoSEQ multiplex PCR, while the TCRdb copy is restricted to in-frame clones and leaves out a portion. The sample carries approximately 200,000 clones, 87% recorded once. This chain connects TRBV18 to TRBJ1-5; possibly TRBD1 for D (5 bases). This specimen was peripheral blood, taken on day 0 of MenACWY control vaccination. This TCR was sampled from an adult in good health. The CDR3 loop is CASSPPGGSNQPQHF. CDR3 bases: TGTGCCAGCTCACCACCCGGGGGTAGCAATCAGCCCCAGCATTTT.